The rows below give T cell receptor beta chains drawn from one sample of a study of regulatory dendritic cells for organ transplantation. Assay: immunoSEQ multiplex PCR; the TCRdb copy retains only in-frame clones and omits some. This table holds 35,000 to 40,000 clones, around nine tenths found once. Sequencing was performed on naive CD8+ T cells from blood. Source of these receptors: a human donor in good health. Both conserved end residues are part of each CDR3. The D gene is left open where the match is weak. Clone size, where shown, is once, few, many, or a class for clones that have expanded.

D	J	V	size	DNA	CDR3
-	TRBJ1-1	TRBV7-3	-	TGTGCCAGCAGCCCCCAGGACACGAACACTGAAGCTTTCTTT	CASSPQDTNTEAFF
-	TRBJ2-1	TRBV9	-	TGTGCCAGCAGCGTAGTCGGAAGCTCCTACAATGAGCAGTTCTTC	CASSVVGSSYNEQFF
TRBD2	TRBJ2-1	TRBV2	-	TGTGCCAGCAGTGACGGCACTAGCGGTTACAATGAGCAGTTCTTC	CASSDGTSGYNEQFF
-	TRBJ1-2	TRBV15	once	TGTGCCACCAGCAGTGGGAGGGCGGCACTACGTGGCTACACCTTC	CATSSGRAALRGYTF
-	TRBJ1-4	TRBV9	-	TGTGCCAGCAGCGCGGGAGGTTTTGAAAAACTGTTTTTT	CASSAGGFEKLFF
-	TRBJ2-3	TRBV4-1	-	TGCGCCAGCAGCCTCAGCCCCCCAGGGGACCCTAGGGATACGCAGTATTTT	CASSLSPPGDPRDTQYF
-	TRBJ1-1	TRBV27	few	TGTGCCAGCAGTTTATCGGCAACAGGTATCACTGAAGCTTTCTTT	CASSLSATGITEAFF
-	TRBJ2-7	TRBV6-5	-	TGTGCCAGCAGTTACTCGATCGGGACCTACTACGAGCAGTACTTC	CASSYSIGTYYEQYF
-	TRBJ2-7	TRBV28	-	TGTGCCAGCAGTTTGAGTTTCGAGCAGTACTTC	CASSLSFEQYF
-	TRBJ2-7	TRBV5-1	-	TGCGCCAGCAGCCAGGACAGATACGAGCAGTACTTC	CASSQDRYEQYF
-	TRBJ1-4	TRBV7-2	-	TGTGCCAGCAGCTTAATGATGGACAGTGCAGTGGTGACTAATGAAAAACTGTTTTTT	CASSLMMDSAVVTNEKLFF
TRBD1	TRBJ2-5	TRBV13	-	TGTGCCAGCAGACCCCCCGGGACAGGGGCTTTTGGGACCCAGTACTTC	CASRPPGTGAFGTQYF
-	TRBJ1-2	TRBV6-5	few	TGTGCCAGCAGTTACCGGTCCGGGCCCGGGGGAGGCTACACCTTC	CASSYRSGPGGGYTF
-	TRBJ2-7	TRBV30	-	TGTGCCTGGGGGTATCGGGGGACCCACGAGCAGTACTTC	CAWGYRGTHEQYF
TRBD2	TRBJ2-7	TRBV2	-	TGTGCCAGCAGTGAACTCGGGACTAGCGGTTACGAGCAGTACTTC	CASSELGTSGYEQYF
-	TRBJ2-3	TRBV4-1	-	TGCGCCAGCAGCCAAGAGAACAGTAGGGATACGCAGTATTTT	CASSQENSRDTQYF
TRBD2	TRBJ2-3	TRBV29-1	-	TGCAGCGTTGAAGAACGGGGGGGCCGTACAGATACGCAGTATTTT	CSVEERGGRTDTQYF
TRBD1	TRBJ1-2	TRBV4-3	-	TGCGCCAGCAGCCAAGATCAGGGGGTAGCTTTCTATGGCTACACCTTC	CASSQDQGVAFYGYTF
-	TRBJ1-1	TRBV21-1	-	TGTGAACTGATGAACACTGAAGCTTTCTTT	CELMNTEAFF
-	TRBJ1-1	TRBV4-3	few	TGCGCCAGCAGCCAAGGAGGGGCAGACACTGAAGCTTTCTTT	CASSQGGADTEAFF
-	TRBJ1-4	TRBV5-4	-	TGTGCCAGCAGCTTTATAATGGGTGAAAAACTGTTTTTT	CASSFIMGEKLFF
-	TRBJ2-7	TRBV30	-	TGTGCCTGGAGTGCCCACGCCCGTTACGAGCAGTACTTC	CAWSAHARYEQYF
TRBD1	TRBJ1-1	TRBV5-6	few	TGTGCCAGCAGCCTAGGGACAGGGCAAGCTTTCTTT	CASSLGTGQAFF
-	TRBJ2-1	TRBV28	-	TGTGCCAGCAGCCAATTGGCAGGCGACAATGAGCAGTTCTTC	CASSQLAGDNEQFF
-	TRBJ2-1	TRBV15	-	TGTGCCACCAGCAGAGATGAGGTTGAGCAGTTCTTC	CATSRDEVEQFF
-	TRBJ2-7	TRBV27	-	TGTGCCAGCAGTTCGGGATCCCGGTCCTACGAGCAGTACTTC	CASSSGSRSYEQYF
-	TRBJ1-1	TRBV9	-	TGTGCCAGCAGCGGAATACAGGGTTTCACTGAAGCTTTCTTT	CASSGIQGFTEAFF
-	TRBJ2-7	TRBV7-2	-	TGTGCCAGCAGCCTTCCCCCACCTTACGAGCAGTACTTC	CASSLPPPYEQYF
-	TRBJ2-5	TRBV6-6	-	TGTGCCAGCAGTACCCCTCAGGGTTACCAAGAGACCCAGTACTTC	CASSTPQGYQETQYF
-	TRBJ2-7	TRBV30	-	TGTGCCTGGAGTGCCAGCTACGAGCAGTACTTC	CAWSASYEQYF
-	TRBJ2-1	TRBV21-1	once	TGTGCCAGCAGCAGTGGGGAACGATGTGAGCAGTTCTTC	CASSSGERCEQFF
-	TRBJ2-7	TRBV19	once	TGTGCCAGTAGTATAGGTTTGGGATACGAGCAGTACTTC	CASSIGLGYEQYF
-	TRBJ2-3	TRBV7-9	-	TGTGCCACCCTACCCTTGGATACGCAGTATTTT	CATLPLDTQYF
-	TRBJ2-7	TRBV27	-	TGTGCCAGCAGTTTTCAGGGGACTATATACGAGCAGTACTTC	CASSFQGTIYEQYF
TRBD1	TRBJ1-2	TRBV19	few	TGTGCCAGTAGTGGGGACAGGTATGGCTACACCTTC	CASSGDRYGYTF
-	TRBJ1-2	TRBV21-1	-	TGTGCCAGCAGCAGGGAGGGGGGAGGCTACACCTTC	CASSREGGGYTF
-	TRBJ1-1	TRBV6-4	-	TGTGCCAGCAATCGACAGTCTGAAGCTTTCTTT	CASNRQSEAFF
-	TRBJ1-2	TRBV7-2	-	TGTGCCAGCAGCTTAGGGTCGGGGATCTATGGCTACACCTTC	CASSLGSGIYGYTF
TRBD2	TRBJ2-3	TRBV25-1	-	TGTGCCAGCAGGACTAGCGGGGGGGCTTCTTCAGATACGCAGTATTTT	CASRTSGGASSDTQYF
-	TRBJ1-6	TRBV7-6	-	TGTGCCAGCAGCTTATCCGGCACGAATGCACCCCTCCACTTT	CASSLSGTNAPLHF
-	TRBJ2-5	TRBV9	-	TGTGCCAGCACCAGGAAGCAGCAGTACTTC	CASTRKQQYF
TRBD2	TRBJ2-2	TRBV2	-	TGTGCCAGCAAGGGACTAGTCTCCGGAGGCGAAAAGAACAAGAACACCGGGGAGCTGTTTTTT	CASKGLVSGGEKNKNTGELFF
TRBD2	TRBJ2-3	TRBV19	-	TGTGCCAGTAGTCCCCTAGCGGAATCTGGCACAGATACGCAGTATTTT	CASSPLAESGTDTQYF
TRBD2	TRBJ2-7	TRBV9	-	TGTGCCAGCAGCCCGAGCGGGGATAGCTCCTACGAGCAGTACTTC	CASSPSGDSSYEQYF
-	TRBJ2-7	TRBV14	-	TGTGCCAGCAGCCAGGACTACGAGCAGTACTTC	CASSQDYEQYF
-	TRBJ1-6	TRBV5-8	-	TGTGCCAGCAACAATTGGGGATCACCCCTCCACTTT	CASNNWGSPLHF
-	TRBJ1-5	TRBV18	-	TGTGCCAGCTCACCAGTCGAAGGGCTTGGACAGCCCCAGCATTTT	CASSPVEGLGQPQHF
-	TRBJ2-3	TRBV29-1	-	TGCAGCGTTGAGACGGGAGTCTGGCCAGATACGCAGTATTTT	CSVETGVWPDTQYF
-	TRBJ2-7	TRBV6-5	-	TGTGCCAGCAGTTACTGGGAGGGGGGGTCCGAGCAGTACTTC	CASSYWEGGSEQYF
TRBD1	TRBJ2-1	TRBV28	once	TGTGCCAGCAGTTTAGTTGGGACAGGTTACAATGAGCAGTTCTTC	CASSLVGTGYNEQFF
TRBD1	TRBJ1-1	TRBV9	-	TGTGCCAGCAGCAATTACAGGGGTACTGAAGCTTTCTTT	CASSNYRGTEAFF
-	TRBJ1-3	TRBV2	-	TGTGCCAGCAAGAGGGGATGGGAAGGGAGAAACACCATATATTTT	CASKRGWEGRNTIYF
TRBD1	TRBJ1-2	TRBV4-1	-	TGCGCCAGCAGCCAAGGACAGGGGGCGAGGTATGGCTACACCTTC	CASSQGQGARYGYTF
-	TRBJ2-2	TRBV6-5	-	TGTGCCAGCAGTTACATTGGCACAACCGGGGAGCTGTTTTTT	CASSYIGTTGELFF
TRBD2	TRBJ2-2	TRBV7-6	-	TGTGCCAGCAGCTCCGCGGGGGGACTAGCAGGGCCCGGGGAGCTGTTTTTT	CASSSAGGLAGPGELFF